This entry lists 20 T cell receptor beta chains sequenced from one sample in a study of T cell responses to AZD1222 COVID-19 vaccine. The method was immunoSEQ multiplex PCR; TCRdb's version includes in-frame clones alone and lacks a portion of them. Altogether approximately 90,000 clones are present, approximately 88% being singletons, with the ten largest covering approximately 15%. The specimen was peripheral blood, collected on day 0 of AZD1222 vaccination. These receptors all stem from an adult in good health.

The CDR3: CASSLGLGADTQYF. In DNA, the CDR3 is TGTGCCAGCAGCCTCGGACTAGGGGCAGATACGCAGTATTTT. This chain connects TRBV28 to TRBJ2-3; 7 bases agree with TRBD2. The CDR3 totals 14 residues. Per the germline V gene, CDR1 is MDHEN and CDR2 is SYDVKM. Losses at the gene ends were 6 bases for V and 4 bases for J; bases not matched to a gene: 7.

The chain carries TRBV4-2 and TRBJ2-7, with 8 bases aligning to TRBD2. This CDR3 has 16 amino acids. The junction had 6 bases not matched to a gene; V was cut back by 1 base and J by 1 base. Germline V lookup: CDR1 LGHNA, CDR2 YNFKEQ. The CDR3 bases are TGTGCCAGCAGCCAAGTACCGGGACTAGGGTCCTACGAGCAGTACTTC. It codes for CASSQVPGLGSYEQYF.

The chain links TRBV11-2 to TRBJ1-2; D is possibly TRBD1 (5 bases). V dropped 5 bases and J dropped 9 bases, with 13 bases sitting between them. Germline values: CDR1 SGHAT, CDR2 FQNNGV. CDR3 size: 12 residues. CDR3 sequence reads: CASSPRDASYTF. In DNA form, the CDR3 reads TGTGCCAGCAGCCCACGGGACGCTAGCTACACCTTC.

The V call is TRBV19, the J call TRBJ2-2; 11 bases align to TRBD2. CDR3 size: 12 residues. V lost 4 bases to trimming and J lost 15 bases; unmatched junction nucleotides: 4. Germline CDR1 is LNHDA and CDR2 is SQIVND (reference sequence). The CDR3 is CASSKTSGKVFF. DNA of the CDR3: TGTGCCAGTAGTAAGACTAGCGGGAAGGTGTTTTTT.

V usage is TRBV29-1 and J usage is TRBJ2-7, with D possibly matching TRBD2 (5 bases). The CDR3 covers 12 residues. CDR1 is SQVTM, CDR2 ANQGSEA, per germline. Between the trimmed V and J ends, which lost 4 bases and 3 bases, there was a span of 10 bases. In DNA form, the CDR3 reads TGCAGCGTTGGCCGGGATATCTACGAGCAGTACTTC. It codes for CSVGRDIYEQYF.

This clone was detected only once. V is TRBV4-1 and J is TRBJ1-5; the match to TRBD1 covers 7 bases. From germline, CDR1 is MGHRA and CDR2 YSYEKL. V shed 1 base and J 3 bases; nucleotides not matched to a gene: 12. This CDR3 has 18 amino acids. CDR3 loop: CASSQGLIGQAYNQPQHF. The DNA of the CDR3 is TGCGCCAGCAGCCAAGGGTTGATCGGACAGGCTTACAATCAGCCCCAGCATTTT.

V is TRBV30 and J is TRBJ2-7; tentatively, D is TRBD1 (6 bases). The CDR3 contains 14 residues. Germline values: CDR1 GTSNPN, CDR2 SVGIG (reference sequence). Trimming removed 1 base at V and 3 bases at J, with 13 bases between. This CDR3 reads CAWSEKGDLYEQYF. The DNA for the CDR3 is TGTGCCTGGAGTGAAAAGGGGGACCTCTACGAGCAGTACTTC.

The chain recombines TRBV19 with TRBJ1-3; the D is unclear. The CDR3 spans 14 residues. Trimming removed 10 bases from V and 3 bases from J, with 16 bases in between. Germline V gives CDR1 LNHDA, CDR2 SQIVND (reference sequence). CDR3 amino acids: CATLGGQFGNTIYF. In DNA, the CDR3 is TGTGCCACCCTGGGAGGGCAGTTTGGAAACACCATATATTTT. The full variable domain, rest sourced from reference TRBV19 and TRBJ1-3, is DGGITQSPKYLFRKEGQNVTLSCEQNLNHDAMYWYRQDPGQGLRLIYYSQIVNDFQKGDIAEGYSVSREKKESFPLTVTSAQKNPTAFYLCATLGGQFGNTIYFGEGSWLTVV.

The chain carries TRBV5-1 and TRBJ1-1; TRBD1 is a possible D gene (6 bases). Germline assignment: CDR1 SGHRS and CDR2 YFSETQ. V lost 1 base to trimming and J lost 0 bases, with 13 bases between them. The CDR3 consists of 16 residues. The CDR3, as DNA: TGCGCCAGCAGCTTGAGCACAGGGTTTATGAACACTGAAGCTTTCTTT. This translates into CASSLSTGFMNTEAFF.

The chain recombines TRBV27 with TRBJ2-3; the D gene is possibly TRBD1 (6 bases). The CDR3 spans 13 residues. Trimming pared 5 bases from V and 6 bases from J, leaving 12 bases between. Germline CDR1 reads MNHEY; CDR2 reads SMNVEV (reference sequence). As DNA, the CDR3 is TGTGCCAGCAGTCCCCGCCAGGGGGATACGCAGTATTTT. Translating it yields CASSPRQGDTQYF.

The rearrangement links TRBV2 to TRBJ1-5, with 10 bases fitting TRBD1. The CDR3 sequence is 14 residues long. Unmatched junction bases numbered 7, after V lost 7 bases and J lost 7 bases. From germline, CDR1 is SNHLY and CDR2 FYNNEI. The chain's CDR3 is CASTPGQGSQPQHF. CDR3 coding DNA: TGTGCCAGCACGCCGGGACAGGGGAGCCAGCCCCAGCATTTT.

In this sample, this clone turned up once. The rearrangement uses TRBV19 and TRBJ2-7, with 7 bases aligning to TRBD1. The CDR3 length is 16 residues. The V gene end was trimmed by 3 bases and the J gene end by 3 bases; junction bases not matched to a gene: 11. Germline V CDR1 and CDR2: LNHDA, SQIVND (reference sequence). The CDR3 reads CASSIEGRGTIYEQYF. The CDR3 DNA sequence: TGTGCCAGTAGTATCGAGGGCAGGGGGACGATCTACGAGCAGTACTTC.

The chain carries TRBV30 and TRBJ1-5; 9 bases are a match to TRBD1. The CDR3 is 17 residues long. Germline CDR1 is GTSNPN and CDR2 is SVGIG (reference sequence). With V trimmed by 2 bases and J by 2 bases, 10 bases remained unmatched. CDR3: CAWSRDRALKGNQPQHF. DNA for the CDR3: TGTGCCTGGAGTAGGGACAGGGCCCTGAAGGGCAATCAGCCCCAGCATTTT.

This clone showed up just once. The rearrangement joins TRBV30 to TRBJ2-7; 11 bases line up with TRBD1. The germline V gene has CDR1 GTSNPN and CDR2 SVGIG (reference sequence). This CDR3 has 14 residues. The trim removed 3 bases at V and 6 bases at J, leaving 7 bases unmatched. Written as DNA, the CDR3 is TGTGCCTGGAGGCCCACCGGGACAGGGGGCGAGCAGTACTTC. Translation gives CAWRPTGTGGEQYF.

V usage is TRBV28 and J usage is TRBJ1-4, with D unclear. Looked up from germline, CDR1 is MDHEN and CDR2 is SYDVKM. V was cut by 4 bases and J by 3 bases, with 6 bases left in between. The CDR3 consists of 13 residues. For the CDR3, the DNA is TGTGCCAGCAGTTCCGGGGCTAATGAAAAACTGTTTTTT. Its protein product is CASSSGANEKLFF.

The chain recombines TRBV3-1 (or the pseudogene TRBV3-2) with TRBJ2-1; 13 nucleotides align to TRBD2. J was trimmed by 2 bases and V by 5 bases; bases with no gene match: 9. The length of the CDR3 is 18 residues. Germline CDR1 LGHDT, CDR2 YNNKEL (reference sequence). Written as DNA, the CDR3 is TGTGCCAGCAGCAAGACTAGCGGGAGGATTGGCGCCTACAATGAGCAGTTCTTC. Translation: CASSKTSGRIGAYNEQFF.

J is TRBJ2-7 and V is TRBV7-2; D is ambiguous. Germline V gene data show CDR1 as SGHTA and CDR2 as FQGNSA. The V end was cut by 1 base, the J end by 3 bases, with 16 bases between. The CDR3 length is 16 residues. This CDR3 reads CASSLGGVLQIYEQYF. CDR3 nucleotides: TGTGCCAGCAGCTTAGGTGGAGTGCTCCAAATCTACGAGCAGTACTTC.

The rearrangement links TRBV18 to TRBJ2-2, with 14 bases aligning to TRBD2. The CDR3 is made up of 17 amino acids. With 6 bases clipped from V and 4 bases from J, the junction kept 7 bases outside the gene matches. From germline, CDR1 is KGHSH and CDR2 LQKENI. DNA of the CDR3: TGTGCCAGCTCGCAGGGACTAGCGGGAGTTGTCACCGGGGAGCTGTTTTTT. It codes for CASSQGLAGVVTGELFF.

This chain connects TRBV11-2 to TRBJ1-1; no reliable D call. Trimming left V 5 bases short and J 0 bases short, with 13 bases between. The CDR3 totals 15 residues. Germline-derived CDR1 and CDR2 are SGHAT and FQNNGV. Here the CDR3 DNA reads TGTGCCAGCAGCCCCGTGGTAACCATGAACACTGAAGCTTTCTTT. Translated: CASSPVVTMNTEAFF.

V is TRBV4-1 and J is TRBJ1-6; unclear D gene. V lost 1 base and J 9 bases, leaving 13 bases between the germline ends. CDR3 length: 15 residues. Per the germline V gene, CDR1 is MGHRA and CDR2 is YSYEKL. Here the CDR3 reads CASSQAWGPGSPLHF. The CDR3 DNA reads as TGCGCCAGCAGCCAAGCTTGGGGTCCTGGTTCACCCCTCCACTTT.